This passage covers 10 T cell receptor beta chains from one sample sequenced in a study of CD8 T cells in Susac syndrome. With random hexamers, reverse transcription was performed on roughly 0.45 to 1 ug of RNA. TCRdb processed the immunoSEQ multiplex PCR reads anew with MiXCR; each CDR3 protein has one entry. The data show 150,000 to 200,000 distinct CDR3 sequences, with approximately 96% seen just once and roughly 0.16% held by the top ten. Material for sequencing was CD8+ T cells from PBMCs. All receptors derive from a human donor with multiple sclerosis.

The V and J genes are TRBV7-9 and TRBJ1-2; TRBD1 agrees at 8 bases. Germline trimming cut 5 bases from V and 8 bases from J; bases unmatched to any gene: 13. This CDR3 contains 15 residues. Looked up from germline, CDR1 is SEHNR and CDR2 is FQNEAQ (reference sequence). The CDR3 spells CASSTPGQAAGGYTF. As DNA, the CDR3 is TGTGCCAGCAGCACGCCGGGACAGGCGGCGGGGGGCTACACCTTC. The variable domain in full, completed from reference TRBV7-9 and TRBJ1-2, reads DTGVSQNPRHKITKRGQNVTFRCDPISEHNRLYWYRQTLGQGPEFLTYFQNEAQLEKSRLLSDRFSAERPKGSFSTLEIQRTEQGDSAMYLCASSTPGQAAGGYTFGSGTRLTVV.

This clonotype was found once. This chain joins TRBV2 and TRBJ2-3; no firm D call. The CDR3 consists of 10 residues. Germline V gives CDR1 SNHLY, CDR2 FYNNEI. The V and J ends lost 7 bases and 5 bases respectively, with 4 bases between them. The DNA for the CDR3 is TGTGCCAGCAACAAAGATACGCAGTATTTT. Translated, it gives CASNKDTQYF.

This clonotype was counted once. The J gene is TRBJ2-5, the V gene TRBV5-6; D is unresolved. CDR1 and CDR2 from the germline V gene are SGHDT and YYEEEE. The CDR3 has 15 residues. V was pared by 0 bases and J by 4 bases, with 13 bases between. The CDR3 here is CASSLGSSQVETQYF. In nucleotides, the CDR3 is TGTGCCAGCAGCTTGGGCTCGTCACAAGTAGAGACCCAGTACTTC.

The V and J genes are TRBV28 and TRBJ1-2, with 8 bases that match TRBD1. The CDR3 totals 13 residues. Germline loops: CDR1 MDHEN, CDR2 SYDVKM. V lost 1 base and J lost 7; bases outside the gene matches: 2. CDR3 coding DNA: TGTGCCAGCAGTTTATCGACAGGGGCTGGCTACACCTTC. Translated: CASSLSTGAGYTF.

The chain links TRBV12-3 or TRBV12-4 to TRBJ1-1; TRBD1 is a possible D gene (5 bases). CDR3 size: 12 residues. V lost 3 bases to trimming and J lost 4 bases, with 6 bases between them. The CDR3 sequence is CASSFDSTEAFF. The CDR3, as DNA: TGTGCCAGCAGTTTCGACAGCACTGAAGCTTTCTTT.

V and J are TRBV20-1 and TRBJ2-7, with D maybe TRBD2 (6 bases). This CDR3 spans 15 amino acids. Trimming removed 3 bases at V and 3 bases at J, with 18 bases between. Germline V gene lookup returns CDR1 DFQATT and CDR2 SNEGSKA (reference sequence). The DNA of the CDR3 is TGCAGTGCTAGGGGCCGGGGAGGCAATCACTACGAGCAGTACTTC. Its translation is CSARGRGGNHYEQYF.

The genes are TRBV28 and TRBJ2-7, with D unresolved. V was clipped by 6 bases and J by 2 bases, with 14 bases between them. CDR1 and CDR2 (germline): MDHEN, SYDVKM. The CDR3 extends over 14 amino acids. CDR3 protein: CASSPASATYEQYF. The CDR3 DNA reads TGTGCCAGCAGCCCCGCGTCGGCTACCTACGAGCAGTACTTC.

The rearrangement uses TRBV7-9 and TRBJ2-5, with 8 bases fitting TRBD1. With V trimmed by 4 bases and J by 3 bases, 4 bases remained unmatched. The CDR3 loop spans 14 amino acids. Germline CDR1 reads SEHNR; CDR2 reads FQNEAQ (reference sequence). The DNA of the CDR3 is TGTGCCAGCAGCTACCTGGACAGGGAAGAGACCCAGTACTTC. Its protein is CASSYLDREETQYF. The full variable domain, with the rest looked up from reference TRBV7-9 and TRBJ2-5, is DTGVSQNPRHKITKRGQNVTFRCDPISEHNRLYWYRQTLGQGPEFLTYFQNEAQLEKSRLLSDRFSAERPKGSFSTLEIQRTEQGDSAMYLCASSYLDREETQYFGPGTRLLVL.

The chain employs TRBV7-9 and TRBJ1-5; D is uncertain. V was clipped by 1 base and J by 7 bases, with 8 bases between them. The CDR3 is made up of 13 amino acids. Germline V lookup: CDR1 SEHNR, CDR2 FQNEAQ (reference sequence). This CDR3 is CASSLDSWQPQHF. Here the CDR3 DNA reads TGTGCCAGCAGCTTAGACAGTTGGCAGCCCCAGCATTTT. Based on the CDR3 plus reference TRBV7-9 and TRBJ1-5, the full variable domain is DTGVSQNPRHKITKRGQNVTFRCDPISEHNRLYWYRQTLGQGPEFLTYFQNEAQLEKSRLLSDRFSAERPKGSFSTLEIQRTEQGDSAMYLCASSLDSWQPQHFGDGTRLSIL.

This sequence joins TRBV27 and TRBJ2-7; either TRBD1 or TRBD2 may supply D (5 bases each). CDR1 MNHEY and CDR2 SMNVEV come from the germline V gene (reference sequence). The V end was cut by 2 bases, the J end by 0 bases, with 14 bases between. This CDR3 is 16 amino acids long. This CDR3 reads CASSLGTTRTSYEQYF. The CDR3 region has the DNA TGTGCCAGCAGTTTAGGGACCACTAGGACCTCCTACGAGCAGTACTTC.